This TCR beta chain came from a study of T cells in narcolepsy. Study summary: Patients with NT1 or NT2 and healthy control donors were enrolled. Notes on the study in general: Comparing one patient's CSF and blood CD4+ clonotypes highlighted HCRT- and TRIB2-specific autoreactive clonotypes. Autoreactive clonotypes reportedly recurred in blood of same and different patients, not controls. Some memory CD4+ repertoires had no autoreactive clone sequences.

This clone has more than one count but fewer than ten. The antigen remains undetermined. With 4 bases removed from V and 1 base from J, the gap between germline ends came to 15 bases. The CDR3 totals 15 residues. The germline CDR1 and CDR2 sequences are SGHDT and YYEEEE. TCRdb's table, derived via immunoSEQ multiplex PCR, lists solely in-frame clones and lacks some. The sample holds some 30,000 clones, about nine tenths seen once. The V gene is TRBV5-6, the J gene TRBJ2-7; unclear D gene. Sequenced: CD45RA- memory CD4+ T cells from PBMCs. This sequence was found in a human donor with narcolepsy. Here the CDR3 reads CASSPGPRRSYEQYF. The CDR3 nucleotides read TGTGCCAGCAGCCCTGGACCTAGGCGGTCCTACGAGCAGTACTTC.